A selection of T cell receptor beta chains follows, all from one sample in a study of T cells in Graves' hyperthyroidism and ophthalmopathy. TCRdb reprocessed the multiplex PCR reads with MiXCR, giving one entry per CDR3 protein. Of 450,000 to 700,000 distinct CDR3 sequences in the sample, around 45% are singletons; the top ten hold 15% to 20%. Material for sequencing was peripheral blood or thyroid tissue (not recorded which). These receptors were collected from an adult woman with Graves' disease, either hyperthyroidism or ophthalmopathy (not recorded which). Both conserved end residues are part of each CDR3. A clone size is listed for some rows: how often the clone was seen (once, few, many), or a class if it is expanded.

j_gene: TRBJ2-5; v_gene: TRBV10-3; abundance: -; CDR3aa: CAISEGRGQETQYF
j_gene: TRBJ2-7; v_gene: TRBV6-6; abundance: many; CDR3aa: CASSDGGTQRGQYF
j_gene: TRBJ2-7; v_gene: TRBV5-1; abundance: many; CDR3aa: CASSLRSETTSEQYF
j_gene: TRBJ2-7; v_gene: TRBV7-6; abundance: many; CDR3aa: CASSLAPLSSGAYEQYF
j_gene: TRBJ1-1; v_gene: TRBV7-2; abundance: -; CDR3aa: CASSLATGPGSEAFF
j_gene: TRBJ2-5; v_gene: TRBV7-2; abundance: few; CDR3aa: CASSLVGTGGTETQYF
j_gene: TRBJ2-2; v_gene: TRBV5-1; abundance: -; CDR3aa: CASSWSRDKNTGELFF
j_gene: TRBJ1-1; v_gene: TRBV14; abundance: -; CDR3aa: CASSPGINTEAFF
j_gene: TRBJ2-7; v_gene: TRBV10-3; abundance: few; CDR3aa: CAISGDRGYEQYF
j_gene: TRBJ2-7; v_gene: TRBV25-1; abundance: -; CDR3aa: CASSEFKVSYEQYF
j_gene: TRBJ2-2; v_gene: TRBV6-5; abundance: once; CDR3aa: CASRGYTGELFF
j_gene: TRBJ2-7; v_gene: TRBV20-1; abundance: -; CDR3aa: CSARARDLIHEQYF
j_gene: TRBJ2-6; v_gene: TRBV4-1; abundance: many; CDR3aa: CASSAYQRSGANVLTF
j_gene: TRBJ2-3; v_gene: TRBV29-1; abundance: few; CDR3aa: CSVPSSGELLDTQYF
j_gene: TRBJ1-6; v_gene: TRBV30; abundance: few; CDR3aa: CAWELRRGVGKSPLHF
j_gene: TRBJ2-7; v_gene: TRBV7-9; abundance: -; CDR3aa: CASSILAVDTPYEQYF
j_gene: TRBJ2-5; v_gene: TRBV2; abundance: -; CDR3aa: CASAAGGTETQYF
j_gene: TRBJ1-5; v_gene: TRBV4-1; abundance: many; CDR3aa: CASSQGPFGGQPQHF
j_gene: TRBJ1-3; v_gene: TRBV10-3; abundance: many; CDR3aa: CAISDKSVGAGNTIYF
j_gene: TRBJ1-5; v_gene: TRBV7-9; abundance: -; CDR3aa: CASSPIPTLGGNQPQHF
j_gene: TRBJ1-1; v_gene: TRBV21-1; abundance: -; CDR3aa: CASSKMGGGRRNTEAFF
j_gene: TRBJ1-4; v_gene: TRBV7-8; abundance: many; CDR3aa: CASSSPLTNEKLFF
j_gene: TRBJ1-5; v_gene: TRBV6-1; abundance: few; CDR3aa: CASSTGQPQHF
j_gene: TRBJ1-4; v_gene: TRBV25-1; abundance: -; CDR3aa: CASRNTGGSEKLFF
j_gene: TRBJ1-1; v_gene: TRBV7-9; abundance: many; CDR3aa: CASSLGIIRAEAFF
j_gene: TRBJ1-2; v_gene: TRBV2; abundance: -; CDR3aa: CASRDRVGGYTF
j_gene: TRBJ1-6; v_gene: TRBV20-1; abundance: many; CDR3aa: CSAQGSGNSPLHF
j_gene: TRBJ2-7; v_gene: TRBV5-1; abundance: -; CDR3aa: CASSLAGGGPGWTSYEQCF
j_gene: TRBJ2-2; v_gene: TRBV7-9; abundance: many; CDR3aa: CASSDRQGGTGELFF
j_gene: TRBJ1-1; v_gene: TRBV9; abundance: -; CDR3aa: CASSIYLCSVDVGLNTEAFF
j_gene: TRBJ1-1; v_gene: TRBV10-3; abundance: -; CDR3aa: CAISEGNTEAFF
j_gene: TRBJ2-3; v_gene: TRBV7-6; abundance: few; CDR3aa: CASTLRAGDTQYF
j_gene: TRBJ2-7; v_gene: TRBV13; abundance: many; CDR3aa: CASSLGDREPYEQYF
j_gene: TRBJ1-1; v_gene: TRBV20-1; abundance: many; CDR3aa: CSARPTGFTEAFF
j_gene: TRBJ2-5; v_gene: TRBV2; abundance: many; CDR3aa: CASSGLADPQETQYF
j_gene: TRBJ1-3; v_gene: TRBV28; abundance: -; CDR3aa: CASSEDRGRLNTIYF
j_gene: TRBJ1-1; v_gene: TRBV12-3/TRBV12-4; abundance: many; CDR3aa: CASSERDFDTEAFF
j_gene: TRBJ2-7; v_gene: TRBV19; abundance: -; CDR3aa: CATEDRSYEQYF
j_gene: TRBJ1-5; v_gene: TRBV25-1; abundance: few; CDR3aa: CASSGEGGSNYSNQPQHF
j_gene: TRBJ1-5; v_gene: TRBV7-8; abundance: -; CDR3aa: CASRGDSYEHF
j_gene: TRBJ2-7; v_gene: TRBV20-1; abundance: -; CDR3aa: CSAKGVRTYEQYF
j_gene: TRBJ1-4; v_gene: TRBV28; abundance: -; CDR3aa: CASMLTGRTEKLFF
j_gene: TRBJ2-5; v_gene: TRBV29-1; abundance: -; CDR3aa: CSVDVQETQYF
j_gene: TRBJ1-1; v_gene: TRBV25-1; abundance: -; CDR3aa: CASSVLRQGDTEAFF
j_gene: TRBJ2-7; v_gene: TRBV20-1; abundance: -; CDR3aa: CSARAGGTGPYEQYF
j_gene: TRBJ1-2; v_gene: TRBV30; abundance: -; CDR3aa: CAWSVPTWTNYGYTF